The 19 T cell receptor beta chains below all came from one sample that was sequenced in a study of cytomegalovirus exposure and HLA in healthy donors. Primers included in the PCR were 60 Vbeta and 13 Jbeta primers. Repertoires were generated with immunoSEQ multiplex PCR, while TCRdb's copy carries only in-frame clones and drops some. The sample has roughly 130,000 clones, around 70% seen once. Sequences were obtained from PBMCs. The receptors come from a man aged 35-49 years in good health and CMV-seropositive.

The V gene is TRBV21-1, the J gene TRBJ2-3; TRBD1 was called by the table and not checked on the DNA. TRBV21-1 is annotated as a pseudogene. The CDR3 has 16 amino acids. The CDR3 region has the DNA TGTGCCAGCAGCAAAGTAGGACAGGGTAGGGAAGATACGCAGTATTTT. Translating it yields CASSKVGQGREDTQYF.

In its sample, this clone was seen once. The chain joins TRBV28 to TRBJ2-7; D call uncertain. Deletions cut 1 base from V and 2 bases from J, with 9 bases between. This CDR3 is built from 14 residues. Germline values: CDR1 MDHEN, CDR2 SYDVKM. The CDR3: CASSLSMGPYEQYF. The CDR3 DNA is TGTGCCAGCAGTTTATCGATGGGCCCCTACGAGCAGTACTTC.

This chain uses TRBV7-2 with TRBJ1-4, with TRBD1 matching 9 bases. The junction had 10 bases not matched to a gene; V was cut back by 1 base and J by 7 bases. In germline, CDR1 is SGHTA, CDR2 FQGNSA. The CDR3 has 17 residues. The CDR3 loop is CASSLVQGAVRGEKLFF. The CDR3 bases are TGTGCCAGCAGCTTAGTACAGGGGGCCGTCCGAGGTGAAAAACTGTTTTTT.

This clone was found a few times. The chain carries TRBV5-4 and TRBJ2-1, with TRBD2 identical over 11 bases. This CDR3 spans 17 amino acids. V lost 0 bases and J lost 1; bases outside the gene matches: 3. Germline V gene lookup returns CDR1 SGHNT and CDR2 YYREEE (reference sequence). The CDR3 DNA sequence: TGTGCCAGCAGCTTGGCTAGCGGGAGGATATCCTACAATGAGCAGTTCTTC. Residues: CASSLASGRISYNEQFF.

This sequence joins TRBV9 and TRBJ1-1; a possible D gene is TRBD1 (6 bases). This CDR3 comprises 15 residues. The germline CDR1 and CDR2 sequences are SGDLS and YYNGEE. The ends were cut back, 0 bases at V and 0 bases at J, with 9 bases in the middle. The CDR3 here is CASSVVTGVNTEAFF. CDR3 nucleotide sequence: TGTGCCAGCAGCGTAGTGACAGGAGTGAACACTGAAGCTTTCTTT.

The rearrangement joins TRBV11-2 to TRBJ1-1; D gene unclear. Germline CDR1 reads SGHAT; CDR2 reads FQNNGV. V lost 3 bases to trimming and J lost 3 bases, with 8 bases between them. The CDR3 is 13 residues long. The CDR3 coding sequence is TGTGCCAGCAGCTTCTCCCGGGACACTGAAGCTTTCTTT. Its translation is CASSFSRDTEAFF.

The chain recombines TRBV1 with TRBJ1-5; no check of the table's D call, TRBD1, against the DNA was made. TRBV1 is a recognized pseudogene. The CDR3 has 16 residues. In nucleotides, the CDR3 is TGCACCAGCAGCCAACCTTGGGACAGGGGGAATCAGTCCCAGCATTTT. Translating gives CTSSQPWDRGNQSQHF.

This chain links TRBV27 with TRBJ1-2, with D possibly being TRBD1 (6 bases). Trimming took off 8 bases at V and 7 bases at J, with 26 bases between the two ends. The CDR3 totals 16 residues. Looked up from germline, CDR1 is MNHEY and CDR2 is SMNVEV (reference sequence). This chain's CDR3 is CASSSQQGRGSGGYTF. CDR3 sequence (DNA): TGTGCCAGCTCATCACAACAGGGAAGGGGGTCGGGTGGCTACACCTTC.

The CDR3 region is CASSDKRGYNEQFF. The CDR3 DNA sequence: TGTGCCAGCAGTGACAAGCGGGGATACAATGAGCAGTTCTTC. This chain connects TRBV2 to TRBJ2-1; 7 nucleotides agree with TRBD2. The CDR3 totals 14 residues. J was trimmed by 4 bases and V by 3 bases; bases with no gene match: 3. CDR1 SNHLY and CDR2 FYNNEI come from the germline V gene.

This clone was seen a few times. The chain combines TRBV5-1 with TRBJ2-5; D perhaps matches TRBD1 (5 bases). CDR3 size: 13 residues. Looked up from germline, CDR1 is SGHRS and CDR2 is YFSETQ. V was cut by 1 base and J by 4 bases, with 8 bases left in between. The DNA for the CDR3 is TGCGCCAGCAGCTTGCAGGGTGGAGAGACCCAGTACTTC. This encodes CASSLQGGETQYF.

The gene calls are TRBV28 and TRBJ1-5, with a tentative D call TRBD1 (6 bases). Germline lookup yields CDR1 MDHEN and CDR2 SYDVKM. Trimming cost V 4 bases and J 2 bases, with 15 bases left between them. This CDR3 contains 16 residues. The chain's CDR3 is CASSSGAFRGNQPQHF. CDR3 sequence (DNA): TGTGCCAGCAGTTCAGGGGCCTTCAGAGGCAATCAGCCCCAGCATTTT.

The gene calls are TRBV28 and TRBJ2-2; possibly TRBD1 for D (5 bases). Trimming stripped 5 bases from V and 4 bases from J, with 8 bases between. Germline V CDR1 and CDR2: MDHEN, SYDVKM. The CDR3 runs to 13 residues. The DNA for the CDR3 is TGTGCCAGCAGTGACAGTCGCACCGGGGAGCTGTTTTTT. This codes for CASSDSRTGELFF.

This sequence joins TRBV9 and TRBJ2-3; maybe TRBD1 (5 bases). CDR3 length equals 14 residues. The V gene's germline CDR1 is SGDLS and CDR2 YYNGEE. The V end was cut by 2 bases, the J end by 6 bases, with 13 bases between. The CDR3 sequence: CASSVGWAGDTQYF. CDR3 DNA: TGTGCCAGCAGCGTGGGTTGGGCAGGGGATACGCAGTATTTT. The entire variable domain, with the rest obtained from reference TRBV9 and TRBJ2-3, is as follows: DSGVTQTPKHLITATGQRVTLRCSPRSGDLSVYWYQQSLDQGLQFLIQYYNGEERAKGNILERFSAQQFPDLHSELNLSSLELGDSALYFCASSVGWAGDTQYFGPGTRLTVL.

This clone was counted between two and nine times. This chain uses TRBV11-3 with TRBJ2-2; 7 nucleotides line up with TRBD2. CDR3 size: 16 residues. CDR1 SGHNT and CDR2 YENEEA come from the germline V gene. J gave up 5 bases and V 0 bases, and 6 bases lay outside the gene matches. The CDR3 nucleotides read TGTGCCAGCAGCTTAGAAGTGGGAGGGCCGACCGGGGAGCTGTTTTTT. Translating it yields CASSLEVGGPTGELFF.

Here the CDR3 reads CASSYRGLRSHEQFF. The CDR3 bases are TGTGCCAGCAGTTACAGGGGACTTAGAAGCCATGAGCAGTTCTTC. The rearrangement links TRBV6-5 to TRBJ2-1, with D possibly TRBD2 on 6 matching bases. V was shortened by 2 bases and J by 8 bases, with 16 bases between the two germline ends. CDR1 is MNHEY and CDR2 is SVGAGI in the germline V gene. The CDR3 runs to 15 residues.

This chain joins TRBV28 and TRBJ2-7, with 7 bases aligning to TRBD1. The V and J ends lost 6 bases and 5 bases, in that order; junction bases with no gene match: 10. The CDR3 spans 14 residues. Germline CDR1 is MDHEN and CDR2 is SYDVKM. In DNA, the CDR3 is TGTGCCAGCAGCTCTTACAGGGGTTCCAACGAGCAGTACTTC. This gives the protein CASSSYRGSNEQYF.

The chain is built from TRBV18 and TRBJ2-7; no reliable D call. Trimming cost V 0 bases and J 6 bases, with 9 bases left between them. The CDR3 is 13 residues long. Per germline, CDR1 KGHSH and CDR2 LQKENI. The CDR3 sequence is CASSPPLLSEQYF. Written as DNA, the CDR3 is TGTGCCAGCTCACCACCCTTGCTCAGCGAGCAGTACTTC.

The gene calls are TRBV6-5 and TRBJ2-5; 7 nucleotides agree with TRBD1. The CDR3 sequence is 13 residues long. With V trimmed by 7 bases and J by 3 bases, 5 bases remained unmatched. Germline lookup yields CDR1 MNHEY and CDR2 SVGAGI. The CDR3 here is CASTRTGKETQYF. CDR3 nucleotide sequence: TGTGCCAGCACCAGGACAGGCAAAGAGACCCAGTACTTC.

V gene TRBV15 combines with J gene TRBJ1-5, with a possible D match to TRBD1 (6 bases). CDR3 length: 17 residues. Trimming took 2 bases from V and 6 from J, leaving 20 bases between them. Germline V gene sequence: CDR1 LNHNV, CDR2 YYDKDF (reference sequence). This CDR3 reads CATSRSQAQGRGQPQHF. CDR3 nucleotides: TGTGCCACCAGCAGAAGTCAGGCCCAGGGGCGAGGTCAGCCCCAGCATTTT.